Described below is a single T cell receptor (beta chain) sequence and its context. What it recognizes is unknown. Using a J-beta primer mix together with a sample-barcoded 5' primer, a second PCR was run for about 6 to 11 cycles. Each cDNA was tagged by a template-switch adaptor containing 12 random nucleotides. Via MiXCR, TCRdb re-called the 5' RACE reads, giving one row per CDR3 protein. The table shows about 670,000 distinct CDR3 sequences, with approximately 52% occurring only once. These data are taken from a study of blood T cells in healthy people across ages. Study observations and caveats: Naive T cell percentage strongly correlated with TCR beta diversity. Estimates of total diversity, which came from one million sequenced T cells, were considered to be underestimates.

Sequences were obtained from blood. This TCR derives from a woman over 75 in good health.

This CDR3 reads CASSYPGSRTKETQYF. CDR3 nucleotide sequence: TGTGCCAGCAGTTATCCAGGGTCTCGCACAAAAGAGACCCAGTACTTC. V usage is TRBV12-3 or TRBV12-4 and J usage is TRBJ2-5, with TRBD1 as a possible D gene (5 bases). The V end was cut by 4 bases, the J end by 3 bases, with 18 bases between. The CDR3 is 16 amino acids.